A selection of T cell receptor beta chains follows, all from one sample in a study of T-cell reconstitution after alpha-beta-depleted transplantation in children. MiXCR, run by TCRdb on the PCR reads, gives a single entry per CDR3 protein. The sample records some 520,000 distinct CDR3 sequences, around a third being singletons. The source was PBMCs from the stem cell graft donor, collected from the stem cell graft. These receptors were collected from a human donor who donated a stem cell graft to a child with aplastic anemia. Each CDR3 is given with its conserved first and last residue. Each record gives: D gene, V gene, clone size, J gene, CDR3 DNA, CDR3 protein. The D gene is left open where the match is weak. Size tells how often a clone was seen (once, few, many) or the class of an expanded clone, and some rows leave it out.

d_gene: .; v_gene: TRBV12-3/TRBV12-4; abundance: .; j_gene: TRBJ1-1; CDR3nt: TGTGCCAGCAGTTTATCGTGGGGTACTGAAGCTTTCTTT; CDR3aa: CASSLSWGTEAFF
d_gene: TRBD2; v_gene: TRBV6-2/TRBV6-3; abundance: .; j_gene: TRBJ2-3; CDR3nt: TGTGCCAGCAGTTACTCGGCGGGAGGTTCAGATACGCAGTATTTT; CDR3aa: CASSYSAGGSDTQYF
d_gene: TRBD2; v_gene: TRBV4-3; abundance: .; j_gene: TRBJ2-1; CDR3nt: TGCGCCAGCAGCCAAGAGGGGACTAGCGCTGACCAAGAGCAGTTCTTC; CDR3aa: CASSQEGTSADQEQFF
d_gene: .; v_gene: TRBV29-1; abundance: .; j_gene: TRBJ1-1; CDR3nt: TGCAGCGTCTTACATGGCCCTGAAGCTTTCTTT; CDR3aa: CSVLHGPEAFF
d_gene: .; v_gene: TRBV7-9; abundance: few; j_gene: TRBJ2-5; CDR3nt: TGTGCCAGCAGCCCCATGTGGGGACAAGAGACCCAGTACTTC; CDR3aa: CASSPMWGQETQYF
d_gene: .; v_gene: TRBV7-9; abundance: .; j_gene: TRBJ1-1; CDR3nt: TGTGCCAGCAGTCCGGACAGTTCTGAAGCTTTCTTT; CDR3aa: CASSPDSSEAFF
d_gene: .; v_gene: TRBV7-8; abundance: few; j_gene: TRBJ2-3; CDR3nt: TGTGCCAGCAGCATAAATCCCCCTCTACAGACAGATACGCAGTATTTT; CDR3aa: CASSINPPLQTDTQYF
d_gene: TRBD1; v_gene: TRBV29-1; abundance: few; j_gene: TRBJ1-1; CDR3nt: TGCAGCGTAGGGGACAGGGCGAACACTGAAGCTTTCTTT; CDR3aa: CSVGDRANTEAFF
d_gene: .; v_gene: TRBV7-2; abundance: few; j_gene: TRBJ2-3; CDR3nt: TGTGCCAGCAGCTTAGCGGGTTACACAGATACGCAGTATTTT; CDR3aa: CASSLAGYTDTQYF
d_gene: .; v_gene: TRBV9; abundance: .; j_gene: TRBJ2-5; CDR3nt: TGTGCCAGCAGTTCGAGGACCCAAGAGACCCAGTACTTC; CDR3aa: CASSSRTQETQYF
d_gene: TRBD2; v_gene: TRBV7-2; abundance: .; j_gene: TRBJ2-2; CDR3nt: TGTGCCAGCGGACTAGCTGGTCTTGTCACCGGGGAGCTGTTTTTT; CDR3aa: CASGLAGLVTGELFF
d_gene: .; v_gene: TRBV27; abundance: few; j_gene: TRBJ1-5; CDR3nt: TGTGCCAGCAGGGGGCGGCAGGACAATCAGCCCCAGCATTTT; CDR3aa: CASRGRQDNQPQHF
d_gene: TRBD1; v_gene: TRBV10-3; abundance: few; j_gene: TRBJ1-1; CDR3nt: TGTGCCATCAGTGTTTCGGTCAACAGGGGCGACACTGAAGCTTTCTTT; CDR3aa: CAISVSVNRGDTEAFF
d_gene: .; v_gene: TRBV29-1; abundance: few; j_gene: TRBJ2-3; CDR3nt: TGCAGCGTCGTAGAACGCACAGATACGCAGTATTTT; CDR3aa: CSVVERTDTQYF
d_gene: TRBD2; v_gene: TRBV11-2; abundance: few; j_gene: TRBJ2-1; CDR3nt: TGTGCCAGCAGCTTATCATTGGCGGGAGGGAACTACAATGAGCAGTTCTTC; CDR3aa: CASSLSLAGGNYNEQFF
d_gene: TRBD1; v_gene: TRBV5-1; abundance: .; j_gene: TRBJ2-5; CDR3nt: TGCGCCAGCGCTAAAGGACAGGGATCAGAGACCCAGTACTTC; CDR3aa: CASAKGQGSETQYF
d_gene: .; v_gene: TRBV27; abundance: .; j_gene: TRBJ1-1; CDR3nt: TGTGCCAGCAGTTTCCTCCGCGGGAACACTGAAGCTTTCTTT; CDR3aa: CASSFLRGNTEAFF
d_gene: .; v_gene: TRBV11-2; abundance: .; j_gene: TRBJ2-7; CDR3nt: TGTGCCAGCAGCAGCTTAGTGACGGAGCAGTACTTC; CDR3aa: CASSSLVTEQYF
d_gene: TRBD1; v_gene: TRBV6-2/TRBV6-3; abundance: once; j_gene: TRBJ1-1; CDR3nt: TGTGCCAGCAGTTCCGCCGGGACAGGGGATACTGAAGCTTTCTTT; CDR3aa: CASSSAGTGDTEAFF
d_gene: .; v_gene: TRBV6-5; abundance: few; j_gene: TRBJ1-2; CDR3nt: TGTGCCAGCAGTTTAGTGGCAGTTGGTGGTGGCTACACCTTC; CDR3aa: CASSLVAVGGGYTF